The entry below gives a single T cell receptor (beta chain) sequence along with its context. Its antigen is not identified. Using immunoSEQ multiplex PCR, the repertoire was profiled, and TCRdb retains in-frame clones only, with some absent. The data show tens of thousands of clones, about 78% seen once. The germline V gene has CDR1 MNHEY and CDR2 SVGAGI. Trimming pared 6 bases from V and 2 bases from J, leaving 10 bases between. The CDR3 sequence is 13 residues long. This entry comes from a study of T cell responses to AZD1222 COVID-19 vaccine. Overall study results and limits: Repertoire sampling happened only post peak T cell response. The donors showed a predominance of white British ancestry and of females, with possible underestimation of clonal diversity.

The TCR comes from an adult in good health. Material: peripheral blood, obtained on day 0 of AZD1222 vaccination. This chain links TRBV6-5 with TRBJ1-1; TRBD1 is a possible D gene (6 bases). The CDR3 sequence is CASRRGLNTEAFF. CDR3 DNA: TGTGCCAGCAGGCGGGGGCTTAACACTGAAGCTTTCTTT.